This record covers a single T cell receptor beta chain. These data originate in a study of blood T cell repertoires in COVID-19. Across the whole study: The analysed material was cDNA or gDNA that came from T cells, B-cell-depleted T cells, or PBMCs.

The CDR3 spans 14 residues. CDR1 MNHEY and CDR2 SVGAGI come from the germline V gene. Trimming shortened V by 6 bases and J by 0 bases, and 12 bases separated the two germline ends. Some clones are missing from TCRdb's copy, which holds only in-frame ones; the method was immunoSEQ multiplex PCR. Of about 140,000 clones listed, around nine tenths are singletons. The rearrangement links TRBV6-5 to TRBJ2-7; D possibly corresponds to TRBD2 (6 bases). This receptor was taken from a human donor in a cohort sampled during active COVID-19. The sequenced material came from peripheral blood. In DNA form, the CDR3 reads TGTGCCAGCAGATCTAGCGCCGACTCCTACGAGCAGTACTTC. Protein sequence: CASRSSADSYEQYF.